The 26 T cell receptor beta chains below come from one sample, sequenced in a study of cytomegalovirus exposure and HLA in healthy donors. PCR employed 60 Vbeta and 13 Jbeta primers. Libraries were prepared by immunoSEQ multiplex PCR; TCRdb keeps only in-frame clonotypes and omits some of them. Of about 160,000 clones in the sample, more than 80% were seen once. The material sequenced was PBMCs. These receptors all come from a woman younger than 45 in good health and CMV-seropositive.

The chain couples TRBV2 to TRBJ1-6, with TRBD1 identical over 11 bases. Germline V gives CDR1 SNHLY, CDR2 FYNNEI. This CDR3 has 17 residues. V was pared by 4 bases and J by 9 bases, with 11 bases of the junction left unmatched. The CDR3 sequence is CASSGPGTGGLASPLHF. The CDR3 region has the DNA TGTGCCAGCAGTGGCCCCGGGACAGGGGGTTTGGCTTCACCCCTCCACTTT. The whole variable domain, remainder taken from reference TRBV2 and TRBJ1-6, is EPEVTQTPSHQVTQMGQEVILRCVPISNHLYFYWYRQILGQKVEFLVSFYNNEISEKSEIFDDQFSVERPDGSNFTLKIRSTKLEDSAMYFCASSGPGTGGLASPLHFGNGTRLTVT.

The V and J genes are TRBV19 and TRBJ2-5; TRBD1 matches at 10 bases. Germline assignment: CDR1 LNHDA and CDR2 SQIVND (reference sequence). This CDR3 comprises 15 residues. V lost 7 bases, J lost 4 bases, and 9 bases stayed unmatched. The CDR3 DNA is TGTGCCAGTACCTTCGGACAGGGGGATCTAGAGACCCAGTACTTC. Protein: CASTFGQGDLETQYF.

This chain links TRBV27 with TRBJ2-5, with TRBD2 as a possible D gene (6 bases). Germline V gene sequence: CDR1 MNHEY, CDR2 SMNVEV (reference sequence). Trimming stripped 8 bases from V and 0 bases from J, with 19 bases between. The CDR3 has 16 amino acids. The DNA of the CDR3 is TGTGCCAGCCGCCCCCGGGGGTTCGGGTACCAAGAGACCCAGTACTTC. This codes for CASRPRGFGYQETQYF.

The chain combines TRBV29-1 with TRBJ1-4; perhaps TRBD1 as D (6 bases). CDR1 and CDR2 (germline): SQVTM, ANQGSEA. The CDR3 sequence is 14 residues long. V dropped 6 bases and J dropped 7 bases, with 18 bases sitting between them. The CDR3 nucleotides are TGCAGCGTGGCGACAGGAGAGGGCGGTGAAAAACTGTTTTTT. Translating it yields CSVATGEGGEKLFF.

The V gene is TRBV2, the J gene TRBJ2-4; no firm D call. The germline V gene encodes CDR1 SNHLY and CDR2 FYNNEI. The length of the CDR3 is 14 residues. Trimming pared 7 bases from V and 2 bases from J, leaving 12 bases between. Here the CDR3 reads CASKPRFTKNIQYF. The CDR3 DNA reads as TGTGCCAGCAAGCCCCGGTTTACCAAAAACATTCAGTACTTC.

The V gene is TRBV29-1, the J gene TRBJ2-7; 8 bases map to TRBD1. The CDR3 is 13 amino acids. V was pared by 7 bases and J by 1 base, with 6 bases of the junction left unmatched. The germline V gene encodes CDR1 SQVTM and CDR2 ANQGSEA. CDR3 residues: CSAGQGQSYEQYF. CDR3 bases: TGCAGCGCTGGACAGGGACAGTCCTACGAGCAGTACTTC.

This sequence joins TRBV7-2 and TRBJ2-3; 8 bases map to TRBD2. Germline CDR1 SGHTA, CDR2 FQGNSA. Trimming took 1 base from V and 3 from J; bases not matched to a gene: 0. This CDR3 is built from 14 residues. CDR3 residues: CASSLERGTDTQYF. DNA of the CDR3: TGTGCCAGCAGCTTAGAGCGGGGGACAGATACGCAGTATTTT.

The chain links TRBV6-5 to TRBJ2-3; TRBD2 matches at 9 bases. This CDR3 is built from 15 residues. The V segment lost 6 bases and the J segment 1 base; nucleotides outside the gene matches: 5. Germline CDR1 MNHEY, CDR2 SVGAGI. The DNA for the CDR3 is TGTGCCAGCAGACGAGCGGGGGGCCGCACAGATACGCAGTATTTT. It codes for CASRRAGGRTDTQYF.

CDR3 nucleotides: TGCGCCAGCAGCCTCCAACAGGAACTTTATGGCTACACCTTC. It is translated as CASSLQQELYGYTF. The chain carries TRBV4-3 and TRBJ1-2; maybe TRBD1 (5 bases). CDR3 length: 14 amino acids. V was clipped by 4 bases and J by 5 bases, with 14 bases between them. From germline, CDR1 is LGHNA and CDR2 YSLEER.

The V and J genes are TRBV29-1 and TRBJ1-1; D may be TRBD1 (5 bases). From germline, CDR1 is SQVTM and CDR2 ANQGSEA. The CDR3 extends over 11 amino acids. V was pared by 1 base and J by 7 bases, with 7 bases between. CDR3 sequence (DNA): TGCAGCGTTGAAGGGAGGGGTGAAGCTTTCTTT. Its protein is CSVEGRGEAFF.

CDR3 loop: CASSLISGNTIYF. The CDR3 DNA reads as TGTGCCAGCTCACTTATATCTGGAAACACCATATATTTT. V gene TRBV18 combines with J gene TRBJ1-3, with no clear D. CDR1 and CDR2 from the germline V gene are KGHSH and LQKENI. The V end was cut by 4 bases, the J end by 1 base, with 5 bases between. This CDR3 comprises 13 residues.

CDR3 protein: CATSRGTSGRAAQYF. CDR3 bases: TGTGCCACCAGCAGAGGGACTAGCGGGAGAGCGGCGCAGTATTTT. J is TRBJ2-3 and V is TRBV15; 13 positions agree with TRBD2. The CDR3 extends over 15 amino acids. Trimming cost V 1 base and J 10 bases; bases outside gene matches: 5. Germline CDR1 and CDR2: LNHNV and YYDKDF (reference sequence).

V and J are TRBV4-2 and TRBJ2-7; 7 positions match TRBD2. The germline V gene encodes CDR1 LGHNA and CDR2 YNFKEQ. Trimming at V came to 2 bases and at J to 3 bases, leaving 13 bases not matched to a gene. This CDR3 has 17 amino acids. The CDR3 here is CASSQSGLAGDFYEQYF. The CDR3 nucleotides read TGTGCCAGCAGCCAAAGCGGGCTTGCGGGGGACTTCTACGAGCAGTACTTC.

The chain recombines TRBV5-1 with TRBJ1-4; possible D gene TRBD1, 6 bases. The CDR3 has 14 residues. V was pared by 2 bases and J by 4 bases, with 9 bases between. Germline V gives CDR1 SGHRS, CDR2 YFSETQ. The CDR3 DNA is TGCGCCAGCAGCTTACAGGGACATAATGAAAAACTGTTTTTT. Translating it yields CASSLQGHNEKLFF.

In DNA, the CDR3 is TGCGCCAGCAGCCAAGAACCGCTAAACCCGGATGGCTACACCTTC. It is translated as CASSQEPLNPDGYTF. This rearrangement joins TRBV4-3 to TRBJ1-2; D remains unclear. Germline CDR1 reads LGHNA; CDR2 reads YSLEER. V lost 0 bases and J lost 6, with 14 bases in between. The CDR3 covers 15 residues.

The V call is TRBV5-4, the J call TRBJ2-1; 11 bases agree with TRBD2. The J segment lost 4 bases and the V segment lost 2 bases, leaving 5 bases of the junction unmatched. This CDR3 region has 16 residues. The V gene's germline CDR1 is SGHNT and CDR2 YYREEE (reference sequence). CDR3 bases: TGTGCCAGCAGCTTTTTGGGACTAGCGGAATACAATGAGCAGTTCTTC. This sequence encodes CASSFLGLAEYNEQFF.

J is TRBJ2-2 and V is TRBV7-7; 9 bases agree with TRBD1. V lost 6 bases, J lost 4 bases, and 6 bases stayed unmatched. CDR1 is SSHAT and CDR2 is FNYEAQ in the germline V gene (reference sequence). The CDR3 runs to 15 residues. CDR3 region: CASRLGTGPTGELFF. As DNA, the CDR3 is TGTGCCAGCAGGCTAGGGACAGGGCCCACCGGGGAGCTGTTTTTT. Full variable domain (missing parts from reference TRBV7-7 and TRBJ2-2): GAGVSQSPRYKVTKRGQDVTLRCDPISSHATLYWYQQALGQGPEFLTYFNYEAQPDKSGLPSDRFSAERPEGSISTLTIQRTEQRDSAMYRCASRLGTGPTGELFFGEGSRLTVL.

V and J are TRBV4-1 and TRBJ1-2; possibly TRBD1 for D (6 bases). The CDR3 consists of 14 residues. Trimming cost V 3 bases and J 2 bases, with 10 bases left between them. Germline assignment: CDR1 MGHRA and CDR2 YSYEKL. CDR3 region: CASSHTQGNYGYTF. The CDR3, as DNA: TGCGCCAGCAGCCACACACAGGGAAACTATGGCTACACCTTC.

The gene calls are TRBV5-4 and TRBJ1-2; D unresolved. Trimming shortened V by 0 bases and J by 3 bases, and 9 bases separated the two germline ends. The CDR3 totals 14 residues. Per germline, CDR1 SGHNT and CDR2 YYREEE (reference sequence). CDR3 nucleotides: TGTGCCAGCAGCTTGGTATTCGGGGACTATGGCTACACCTTC. This gives the protein CASSLVFGDYGYTF.

The chain is built from TRBV30 and TRBJ1-5; D ambiguous. The germline gives CDR1 GTSNPN, CDR2 SVGIG (reference sequence). CDR3 size: 14 residues. Trimming left V 2 bases short and J 6 bases short, with 14 bases between. The CDR3 sequence is CAWSSHTTSQPQHF. The CDR3 nucleotides read TGTGCCTGGAGTTCTCATACGACTAGTCAGCCCCAGCATTTT. Full variable domain (missing parts from reference TRBV30 and TRBJ1-5): SQTIHQWPATLVQPVGSPLSLECTVEGTSNPNLYWYRQAAGRGLQLLFYSVGIGQISSEVPQNLSASRPQDRQFILSSKKLLLSDSGFYLCAWSSHTTSQPQHFGDGTRLSIL.

The gene calls are TRBV13 and TRBJ1-4; 9 positions agree with TRBD1. The CDR3 extends over 16 amino acids. CDR1 and CDR2 from the germline V gene are PRHDT and FYEKMQ (reference sequence). Trimming took 5 bases from V and 8 from J; bases not matched to a gene: 12. CDR3 coding DNA: TGTGCCAGCAGCGGGAGGGACAGGGAAGCGTCGGAAAAACTGTTTTTT. Translation: CASSGRDREASEKLFF.

The chain recombines TRBV9 with TRBJ1-2; 9 nucleotides agree with TRBD1. The CDR3 is 14 residues long. Germline loops: CDR1 SGDLS, CDR2 YYNGEE. V was clipped by 8 bases and J by 6 bases; unmatched bases: 11. CDR3 nucleotide sequence: TGTGCCAGGCTTACTGGGGACAGGGTCGATGGCTACACCTTC. Translated: CARLTGDRVDGYTF.

V is TRBV4-3 and J is TRBJ1-1, with D possibly matching TRBD1 (6 bases). There are 16 residues in the CDR3. V shed 1 base and J shed 3 bases, with 15 bases lying between them. Germline-derived CDR1 and CDR2 are LGHNA and YSLEER. Written as DNA, the CDR3 is TGCGCCAGCAGCCAAGGAGTAGGGGACACCTACACTGAAGCTTTCTTT. Its translation is CASSQGVGDTYTEAFF.

The V and J genes are TRBV15 and TRBJ2-1; TRBD1 matches 7 bases. Germline assignment: CDR1 LNHNV and CDR2 YYDKDF (reference sequence). After removal of 5 bases from V and 4 bases from J, the junction contained 8 bases not matched to a gene. CDR3 length: 15 residues. CDR3 bases: TGTGCCACCAGCGGAACGGGACAGTTATACAATGAGCAGTTCTTC. Translated, it gives CATSGTGQLYNEQFF.

This rearrangement joins TRBV5-1 to TRBJ2-5; 9 nucleotides line up with TRBD1. The J call may be incorrect, as the DNA end agrees better with TRBJ2-7. From germline, CDR1 is SGHRS and CDR2 YFSETQ. The CDR3 loop spans 14 amino acids. The CDR3 loop reads CASSLEGTGLEQYF. CDR3 DNA: TGCGCCAGCAGCTTGGAGGGGACAGGGCTCGAGCAGTACTTC.

This chain links TRBV28 with TRBJ2-2; D may be TRBD2 (7 bases). The CDR3 consists of 15 residues. Germline CDR1 reads MDHEN; CDR2 reads SYDVKM. V was cut by 4 bases and J by 6 bases, with 15 bases left in between. CDR3 region: CASSSGGEGAGELFF. The CDR3 bases are TGTGCCAGCAGTTCAGGCGGGGAGGGGGCCGGGGAGCTGTTTTTT.